This T cell receptor beta chain was sequenced in a study of beta chain features in type 1 diabetes. The germline V and J ends were trimmed by 5 bases and 1 base, with 13 bases remaining between them. CDR1 and CDR2 from the germline V gene are SGHTA and FQGTGA. CDR3 length equals 15 residues. Isolated RNA was reverse transcribed in full, so expressed TCRB transcripts were sequenced. Sequencing used immunoSEQ multiplex PCR; TCRdb keeps in-frame clones, though not all of them. The sample records around 150,000 clones, roughly 10% being singletons. This clone was recorded a few times. The antigen is unknown. The study, taken as a whole, reports: Moderately but significantly shorter TCRB CDR3s were found in Type 1 diabetes patients in all four CD4+ subsets.

This TCR derives from a woman aged 30 to 39 with type 1 diabetes. V usage is TRBV7-3 and J usage is TRBJ2-3, with D possibly being TRBD1 (6 bases). Sequenced sample: central memory CD4+ T cells from blood. In nucleotides, the CDR3 is TGTGCCAGCAGCCTGTGGGGGCGCGGCACAGATACGCAGTATTTT. This sequence encodes CASSLWGRGTDTQYF.